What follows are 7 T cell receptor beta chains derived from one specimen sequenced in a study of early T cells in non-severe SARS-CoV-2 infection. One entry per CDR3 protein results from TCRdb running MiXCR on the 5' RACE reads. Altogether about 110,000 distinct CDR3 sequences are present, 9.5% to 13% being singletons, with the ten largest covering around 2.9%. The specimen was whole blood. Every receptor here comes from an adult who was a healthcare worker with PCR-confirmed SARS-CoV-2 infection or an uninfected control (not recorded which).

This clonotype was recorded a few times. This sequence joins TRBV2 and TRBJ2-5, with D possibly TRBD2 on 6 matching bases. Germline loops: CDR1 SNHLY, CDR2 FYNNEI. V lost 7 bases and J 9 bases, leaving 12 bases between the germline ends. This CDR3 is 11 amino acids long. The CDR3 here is CASKEGPAQYF. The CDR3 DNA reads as TGTGCCAGCAAGGAGGGCCCGGCCCAGTACTTC.

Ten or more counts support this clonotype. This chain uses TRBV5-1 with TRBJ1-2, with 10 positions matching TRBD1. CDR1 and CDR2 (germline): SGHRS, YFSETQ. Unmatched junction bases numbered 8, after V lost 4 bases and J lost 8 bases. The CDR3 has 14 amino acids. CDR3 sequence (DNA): TGCGCCAGCAGCGCCCCCGGGACAGGGGCCGGCTACACCTTC. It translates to CASSAPGTGAGYTF. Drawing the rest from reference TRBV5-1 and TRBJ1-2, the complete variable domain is KAGVTQTPRYLIKTRGQQVTLSCSPISGHRSVSWYQQTPGQGLQFLFEYFSETQRNKGNFPGRFSGRQFSNSRSEMNVSTLELGDSALYLCASSAPGTGAGYTFGSGTRLTVV.

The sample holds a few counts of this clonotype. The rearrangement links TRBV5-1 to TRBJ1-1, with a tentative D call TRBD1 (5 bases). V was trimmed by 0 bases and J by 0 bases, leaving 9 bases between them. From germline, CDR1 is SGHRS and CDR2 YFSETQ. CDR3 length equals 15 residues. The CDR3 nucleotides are TGCGCCAGCAGCTTGGCGGCAGGGATGAACACTGAAGCTTTCTTT. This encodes CASSLAAGMNTEAFF.

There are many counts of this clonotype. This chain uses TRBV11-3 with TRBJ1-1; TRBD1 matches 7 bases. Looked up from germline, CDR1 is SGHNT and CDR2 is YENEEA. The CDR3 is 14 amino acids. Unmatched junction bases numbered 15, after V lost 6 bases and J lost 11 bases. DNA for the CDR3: TGTGCCAGCAGGCAATCGGTCCCACAGGGGAGTGCTTTCTTT. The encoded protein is CASRQSVPQGSAFF.

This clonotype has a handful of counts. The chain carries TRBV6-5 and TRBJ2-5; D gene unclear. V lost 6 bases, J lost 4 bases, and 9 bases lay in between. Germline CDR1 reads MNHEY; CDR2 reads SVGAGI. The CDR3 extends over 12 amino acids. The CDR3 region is CASSPGRETQYF. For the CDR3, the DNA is TGTGCCAGCAGCCCAGGTCGAGAGACCCAGTACTTC.

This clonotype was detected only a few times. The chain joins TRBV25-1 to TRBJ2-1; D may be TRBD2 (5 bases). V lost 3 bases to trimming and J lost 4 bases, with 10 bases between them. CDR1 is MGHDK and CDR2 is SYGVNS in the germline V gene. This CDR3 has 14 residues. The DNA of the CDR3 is TGTGCCAGCAGTGACCTAGCTGCATACAATGAGCAGTTCTTC. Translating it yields CASSDLAAYNEQFF.

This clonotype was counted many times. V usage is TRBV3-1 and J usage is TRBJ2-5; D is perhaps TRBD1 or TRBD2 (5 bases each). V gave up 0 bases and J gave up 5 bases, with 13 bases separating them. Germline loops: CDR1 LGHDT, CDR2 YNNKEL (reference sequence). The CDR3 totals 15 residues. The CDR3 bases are TGTGCCAGCAGCCAAGACGGCGGCAGGGAGGAGACCCAGTACTTC. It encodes CASSQDGGREETQYF.